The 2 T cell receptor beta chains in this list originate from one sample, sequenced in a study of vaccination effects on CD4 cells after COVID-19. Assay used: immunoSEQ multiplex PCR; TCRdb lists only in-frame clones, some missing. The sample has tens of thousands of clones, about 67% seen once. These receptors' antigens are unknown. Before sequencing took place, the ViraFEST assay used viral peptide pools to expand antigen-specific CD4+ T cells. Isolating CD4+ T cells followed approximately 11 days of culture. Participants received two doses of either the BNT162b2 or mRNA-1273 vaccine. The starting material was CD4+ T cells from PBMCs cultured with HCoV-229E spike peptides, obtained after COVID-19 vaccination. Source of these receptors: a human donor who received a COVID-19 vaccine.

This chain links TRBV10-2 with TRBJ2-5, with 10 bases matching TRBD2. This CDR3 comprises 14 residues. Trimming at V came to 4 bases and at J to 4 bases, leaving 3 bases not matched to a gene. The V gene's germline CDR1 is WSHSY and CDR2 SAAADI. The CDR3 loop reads CASSASGGIETQYF. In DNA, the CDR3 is TGCGCCAGCAGTGCTAGCGGGGGTATAGAGACCCAGTACTTC.

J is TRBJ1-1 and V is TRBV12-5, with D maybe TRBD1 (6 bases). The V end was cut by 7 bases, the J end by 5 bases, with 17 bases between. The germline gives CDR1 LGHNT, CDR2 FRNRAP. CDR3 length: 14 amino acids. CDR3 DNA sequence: TGTGCTAGTGCGACGGGGGGCGATGGTACTGAAGCTTTCTTT. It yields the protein CASATGGDGTEAFF. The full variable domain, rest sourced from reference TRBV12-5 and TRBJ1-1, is DARVTQTPRHKVTEMGQEVTMRCQPILGHNTVFWYRQTMMQGLELLAYFRNRAPLDDSGMPKDRFSAEMPDATLATLKIQPSEPRDSAVYFCASATGGDGTEAFFGQGTRLTVV.